The 19 T cell receptor beta chains reported below all come from one sample, sequenced in a study of response to subunit inactivated influenza vaccine. TCRdb analysed the RT-PCR reads with MiXCR anew, one entry per CDR3 protein. Of roughly 620,000 distinct CDR3 sequences in the sample, around 11% were seen once. The data also belong to a second study, concerning T cells expressing NK-cell markers. That source notes: Template switching by 5'RACE with UMIs generated the TCR beta cDNA.

This material consisted of PBMCs from blood, taken on the day of vaccination. These receptors were collected from a middle-aged man who received an inactivated influenza vaccine.

The V gene is TRBV20-1, the J gene TRBJ2-1; D is perhaps TRBD1 (5 bases). CDR3 size: 17 residues. The germline V gene encodes CDR1 DFQATT and CDR2 SNEGSKA (reference sequence). V shed 0 bases and J shed 0 bases, with 15 bases lying between them. In DNA, the CDR3 is TGCAGTGCTAGAGATCTCAAGGGGAAAAGCTCCTACAATGAGCAGTTCTTC. This encodes CSARDLKGKSSYNEQFF.

The chain couples TRBV18 to TRBJ1-1; D is uncertain. V was clipped by 2 bases and J by 5 bases, with 15 bases between them. CDR1 and CDR2 (germline): KGHSH, LQKENI. This CDR3 is 15 amino acids long. The CDR3 loop is CASSPGRTAMTEAFF. The DNA of the CDR3 is TGTGCCAGCTCACCAGGCAGGACGGCTATGACTGAAGCTTTCTTT.

The chain joins TRBV6-2 or TRBV6-3 to TRBJ2-1; maybe TRBD2 (5 bases). Germline V CDR1 and CDR2: MNHEY, SVGEGT. The CDR3 runs to 14 residues. V lost 8 bases, J lost 4 bases, and 15 bases lay in between. This chain's CDR3 is CASLSERRYNEQFF. CDR3 DNA: TGTGCCAGCCTCTCGGAGCGGCGATACAATGAGCAGTTCTTC.

This chain joins TRBV7-3 and TRBJ2-5, with D possibly matching TRBD2 (6 bases). CDR1 is SGHTA, CDR2 FQGTGA, per germline. CDR3 length equals 17 residues. V gave up 0 bases and J gave up 0 bases, with 14 bases separating them. The CDR3 coding sequence is TGTGCCAGCAGCTTAACGTTCGGGAGATTGTACCAAGAGACCCAGTACTTC. Translated, it gives CASSLTFGRLYQETQYF.

This clonotype was counted between two and nine times. V is TRBV9 and J is TRBJ2-3; tentative D call: TRBD2 (5 bases). CDR3 length equals 15 residues. CDR1 is SGDLS, CDR2 YYNGEE, per germline. Trimming cost V 3 bases and J 3 bases, with 14 bases left between them. CDR3 in amino acids: CASSGSAGVTDTQYF. The CDR3 DNA is TGTGCCAGCAGCGGTAGCGCGGGCGTGACAGATACGCAGTATTTT.

This clonotype was observed a few times. The chain uses TRBV5-1 and TRBJ2-2; the match to TRBD1 covers 8 bases. The germline V gene has CDR1 SGHRS and CDR2 YFSETQ. The CDR3 consists of 16 residues. Unmatched junction bases numbered 9, after V lost 4 bases and J lost 4 bases. The CDR3 region is CASSPRTGWGTGELFF. The CDR3 DNA reads as TGCGCCAGCAGCCCCCGGACAGGGTGGGGCACCGGGGAGCTGTTTTTT. Drawing the rest from reference TRBV5-1 and TRBJ2-2, the complete variable domain is KAGVTQTPRYLIKTRGQQVTLSCSPISGHRSVSWYQQTPGQGLQFLFEYFSETQRNKGNFPGRFSGRQFSNSRSEMNVSTLELGDSALYLCASSPRTGWGTGELFFGEGSRLTVL.

This clonotype was detected only a few times. The chain links TRBV29-1 to TRBJ2-7; D is perhaps TRBD1 (6 bases). This CDR3 is built from 13 residues. Deletions cut 5 bases from V and 0 bases from J, with 11 bases between. Germline V gene sequence: CDR1 SQVTM, CDR2 ANQGSEA. The CDR3 is CSVTDRPSYEQYF. CDR3 DNA sequence: TGCAGCGTTACCGACAGGCCCTCCTACGAGCAGTACTTC.

This clonotype was recorded a few times. The chain joins TRBV30 to TRBJ1-2, with a weak D call TRBD1 (5 bases). V dropped 0 bases and J dropped 4 bases, with 12 bases sitting between them. CDR1 and CDR2 from the germline V gene are GTSNPN and SVGIG (reference sequence). This CDR3 is built from 14 residues. CDR3 sequence reads: CAWSVQVGGYGYTF. The CDR3 DNA is TGTGCCTGGAGTGTACAGGTTGGGGGCTATGGCTACACCTTC.

This sequence joins TRBV4-2 and TRBJ2-1; 13 positions match TRBD2. Per the germline V gene, CDR1 is LGHNA and CDR2 is YNFKEQ. The CDR3 covers 17 residues. V dropped 4 bases and J dropped 12; count of bases not matched to a gene: 15. CDR3 in DNA: TGTGCCAGCAGCCCGACTATGGGACTAGCGGGAATCGAGGGGCAGTTCTTC. Its protein product is CASSPTMGLAGIEGQFF.

This rearrangement joins TRBV12-3 or TRBV12-4 to TRBJ2-3; D is ambiguous. The CDR3 spans 13 residues. V dropped 3 bases and J dropped 6 bases, with 10 bases sitting between them. CDR3: CASSLITRDTQYF. The CDR3 DNA sequence: TGTGCCAGCAGTTTGATCACTCGGGATACGCAGTATTTT.

This chain joins TRBV7-9 and TRBJ2-5; 7 bases line up with TRBD2. Trimming cost V 4 bases and J 5 bases; bases outside gene matches: 16. CDR3 length: 17 amino acids. Germline values: CDR1 SEHNR, CDR2 FQNEAQ (reference sequence). The CDR3 loop reads CASSSRSPAGIVETQYF. The CDR3 coding sequence is TGTGCCAGCAGCTCCCGGTCGCCAGCGGGGATCGTGGAGACCCAGTACTTC.

This clonotype was counted only a few times. The chain couples TRBV9 to TRBJ1-1; D gene ambiguous. Trimming took 0 bases from V and 11 from J, leaving 17 bases between them. The germline CDR1 and CDR2 sequences are SGDLS and YYNGEE. This CDR3 has 14 amino acids. The CDR3 sequence is CASSVEAHTRGAFF. CDR3 in DNA: TGTGCCAGCAGCGTAGAAGCCCACACCCGTGGGGCTTTCTTT.

This clonotype was picked up a small number of times. V usage is TRBV20-1 and J usage is TRBJ2-7; D is unresolved. Trimming removed 3 bases at V and 2 bases at J, with 8 bases between. The CDR3 totals 12 residues. Germline V gives CDR1 DFQATT, CDR2 SNEGSKA (reference sequence). CDR3 bases: TGCAGTGCTAGGGCAGACCCCTACGAGCAGTACTTC. The encoded protein is CSARADPYEQYF.

This clonotype was seen more than once but under ten times. This chain joins TRBV30 and TRBJ2-2; D gene ambiguous. CDR1 and CDR2 (germline): GTSNPN, SVGIG (reference sequence). The CDR3 is made up of 14 amino acids. The germline V and J ends were trimmed by 4 bases and 3 bases, with 12 bases remaining between them. CDR3 bases: TGTGCCTGGAAAAGGATTTATTACACCGGGGAGCTGTTTTTT. Its protein product is CAWKRIYYTGELFF.

The chain carries TRBV7-3 and TRBJ2-1; 7 bases fit TRBD2. Trimming cost V 6 bases and J 9 bases; bases outside gene matches: 17. The CDR3 has 16 amino acids. Per the germline V gene, CDR1 is SGHTA and CDR2 is FQGTGA. The CDR3 DNA reads TGTGCCAGCAGTCTCGCTGCGGGAGTCGTGGGCGGTGAGCAGTTCTTC. Amino acid sequence: CASSLAAGVVGGEQFF.

This clonotype was seen at least ten times. V usage is TRBV4-3 and J usage is TRBJ2-7; TRBD1 might be the D (5 bases). Trimming took off 4 bases at V and 3 bases at J, with 13 bases between the two ends. This CDR3 spans 14 amino acids. Germline loops: CDR1 LGHNA, CDR2 YSLEER. CDR3: CASSPMARDYEQYF. Written as DNA, the CDR3 is TGCGCCAGCAGCCCTATGGCCAGGGACTACGAGCAGTACTTC.

This clonotype was counted at least ten times. V usage is TRBV5-1 and J usage is TRBJ2-5, with D possibly TRBD1 on 5 matching bases. The CDR3 is made up of 14 amino acids. Germline CDR1 and CDR2: SGHRS and YFSETQ. V lost 0 bases to trimming and J lost 6 bases, with 12 bases between them. The CDR3 region has the DNA TGCGCCAGCAGCTTGGAGGGGCCTCGAAAGACCCAGTACTTC. It specifies CASSLEGPRKTQYF.

There are a few counts of this clonotype. The V call is TRBV11-1, the J call TRBJ2-1; perhaps D is TRBD1 or TRBD2 (7 bases each). Looked up from germline, CDR1 is SGHAT and CDR2 is FQDESV (reference sequence). V lost 1 base, J lost 2 bases, and 18 bases lay in between. The CDR3 runs to 18 residues. The CDR3 region has the DNA TGTGCCAGCAGCTTAGGAGCTAGCGGTCAGGGGGCCTACAATGAGCAGTTCTTC. The encoded protein is CASSLGASGQGAYNEQFF.

This clonotype has only a few counts. The chain carries TRBV11-2 and TRBJ2-7; D call uncertain. The CDR3 runs to 12 residues. Trimming took 6 bases from V and 10 from J, leaving 16 bases between them. Germline V CDR1 and CDR2: SGHAT, FQNNGV. The CDR3 DNA follows: TGTGCCAGCAGTTCGGGCGTCCGGCCCCAGTACTTC. Its translation is CASSSGVRPQYF.